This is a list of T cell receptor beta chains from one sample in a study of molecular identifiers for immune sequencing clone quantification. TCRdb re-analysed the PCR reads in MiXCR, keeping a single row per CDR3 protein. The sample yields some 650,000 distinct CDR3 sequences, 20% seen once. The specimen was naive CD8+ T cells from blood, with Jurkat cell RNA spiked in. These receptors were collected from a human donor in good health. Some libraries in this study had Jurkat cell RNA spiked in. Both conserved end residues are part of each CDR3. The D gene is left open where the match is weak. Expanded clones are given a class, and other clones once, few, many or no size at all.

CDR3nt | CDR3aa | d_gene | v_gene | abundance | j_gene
TGTGCCAGCAGCTGGGAGACAGGGGTCTACGAGCAGTACTTC | CASSWETGVYEQYF | TRBD1 | TRBV5-4 | NA | TRBJ2-7
TGCGCCAGCAGCCAATCTGTACTGGAGCGGTTGTTTTTT | CASSQSVLERLFF | NA | TRBV4-3 | many | TRBJ1-4
TGTGCCAGCAGCGAATCCGGAAGACAGGGCCGGGACGAGCAGTACTTC | CASSESGRQGRDEQYF | TRBD1 | TRBV9 | many | TRBJ2-7
TGTGCCAGCAGTTACTCGCCTACCTCTCAGGGGATTCCCTCCTACGAGCAGTACTTC | CASSYSPTSQGIPSYEQYF | NA | TRBV6-5 | few | TRBJ2-7
TGTGCCTGGAGTGTGGGCCTTGGGGGCGACGAGCAGTACTTC | CAWSVGLGGDEQYF | NA | TRBV30 | NA | TRBJ2-7
TGTGCCAGCAGCCACAGGGACACAAAAGAGACCCAGTACTTC | CASSHRDTKETQYF | NA | TRBV3-1 | many | TRBJ2-5
TGTGCCAGCAGTTCGTGGGTATCCCCAGATACGCAGTATTTT | CASSSWVSPDTQYF | NA | TRBV27 | many | TRBJ2-3
TGTGCCAGCAGCCAGGGGTACTATACTAATGAAAAACTGTTTTTT | CASSQGYYTNEKLFF | NA | TRBV7-9 | many | TRBJ1-4
TGTGCCAGTAGCTTCGGCTCTGGGGCCAACGCCCTGACTTTC | CASSFGSGANALTF | NA | TRBV19 | NA | TRBJ2-6
TGTGCCTGGAGTAATGGGGTTCAGCCCCAGCATTTT | CAWSNGVQPQHF | NA | TRBV30 | NA | TRBJ1-5
TGTGCCAGCAGTGAAACCGATAATGCTAACTATGGCTACACCTTC | CASSETDNANYGYTF | NA | TRBV2 | NA | TRBJ1-2
TGTGCCAGCAGCGGAGATAGGCGGACGGAAACCTACGAGCAGTACTTC | CASSGDRRTETYEQYF | NA | TRBV2 | NA | TRBJ2-7
TGTGCCAGCAGCTCATACAGGGAACAAGAGACCCAGTACTTC | CASSSYREQETQYF | NA | TRBV13 | NA | TRBJ2-5
TGCGCCAGCAGCCAAGTCGGCAGGGCTGGCTACAATGAGCAGTTCTTC | CASSQVGRAGYNEQFF | NA | TRBV4-1 | many | TRBJ2-1
TGTGCCACCCGCGTCCCCTCACCCCTCCACTTT | CATRVPSPLHF | NA | TRBV13 | many | TRBJ1-6
TGTGCCACAGCCTTTCGGCTAGCGTTCTATGAGCAGTTCTTC | CATAFRLAFYEQFF | NA | TRBV19 | NA | TRBJ2-1
TGTGCCAGCAGTTACTACTACCCCTCAGGCGGGCGGCAACGGACCCAGTACTTC | CASSYYYPSGGRQRTQYF | NA | TRBV6-5 | many | TRBJ2-5
TGTGCCAGCAGCTGGGGACAGGGCGGTCCCTACGAGCAGTACTTC | CASSWGQGGPYEQYF | TRBD1 | TRBV11-3 | few | TRBJ2-7
TGTGCCACCAGTGATTTTGAAGCGGGAGGACACAATGAGCAGTTCTTC | CATSDFEAGGHNEQFF | TRBD2 | TRBV24-1 | few | TRBJ2-1
TGTGCCAGCAGCTTGGCCGTGGGGCAAGCTGGAAACACCATATATTTT | CASSLAVGQAGNTIYF | NA | TRBV7-9 | few | TRBJ1-3
TGCAGTGCCTCCCTGCCCCCCACACAGGGGTACGAGCAGTACTTC | CSASLPPTQGYEQYF | TRBD1 | TRBV20-1 | NA | TRBJ2-7
TGTGCCAGCAGTGAAGCGAGAGGAGGTAGCGGGACTTTGGAGACCCAGTACTTC | CASSEARGGSGTLETQYF | TRBD2 | TRBV2 | many | TRBJ2-5
TGCGCCAGCAGTCAGGACGGACAAGAGACCCAGTACTTC | CASSQDGQETQYF | NA | TRBV10-1 | many | TRBJ2-5
TGTGCCAGCGGAAGGAGTCGCGAGCAGTACTTC | CASGRSREQYF | NA | TRBV27 | many | TRBJ2-7
TGCAGTGCTAGGGACATCCCCACTGAAGCTTTCTTT | CSARDIPTEAFF | NA | TRBV20-1 | NA | TRBJ1-1
TGTGCCAGCAGCCCACCCCTAGCGGGAGACTACGAGCAGTACTTC | CASSPPLAGDYEQYF | TRBD2 | TRBV7-9 | few | TRBJ2-7
TGTGCCGGCAGCCACCGAATGAACACTGAAGCTTTCTTT | CAGSHRMNTEAFF | NA | TRBV14 | NA | TRBJ1-1
TGCGCCAGCAGCCAAGGGGGGGGCGCGGTGAACACTGAAGCTTTCTTT | CASSQGGGAVNTEAFF | NA | TRBV4-1 | NA | TRBJ1-1
TGTGCCAGCAGCTTGGGACAGGATATAGAGCAGTATTTT | CASSLGQDIEQYF | NA | TRBV5-8 | NA | TRBJ2-3
TGTGCCAGCAGTTTAAGAGCGGGGGACAACCTTTATACGCAGTATTTT | CASSLRAGDNLYTQYF | TRBD2 | TRBV27 | many | TRBJ2-3
TGCAGCGTTGAGGAAGTGGCTCCGAACACTGAAGCTTTCTTT | CSVEEVAPNTEAFF | NA | TRBV29-1 | NA | TRBJ1-1
TGTGCCAGCAGCTTATCGAGGGACCCACAAGAGACCCAGTACTTC | CASSLSRDPQETQYF | NA | TRBV7-9 | many | TRBJ2-5
TGTGCCAGCAGTCCCGCAACGAACACCGGGGAGCTGTTTTTT | CASSPATNTGELFF | NA | TRBV12-3/TRBV12-4 | many | TRBJ2-2
TGTGCCAGCAGCTTCGGGGGCCTAGCGGGGGGCTTCTCTGGCACAGATACGCAGTATTTT | CASSFGGLAGGFSGTDTQYF | TRBD2 | TRBV7-2 | many | TRBJ2-3
TGTGCCAGCTGGGACAGGGAATACACCGGGGAGCTGTTTTTT | CASWDREYTGELFF | TRBD1 | TRBV12-3/TRBV12-4 | many | TRBJ2-2
TGTGCCAGCAGCACAGGGGTTCCCGGGACCAACGTCCTGACTTTC | CASSTGVPGTNVLTF | TRBD1 | TRBV6-5 | NA | TRBJ2-6
TGTGCCAGCAGCCTGACCCGTAGCCCCTACAATGAGCAGTTCTTC | CASSLTRSPYNEQFF | NA | TRBV11-2 | many | TRBJ2-1
TGTGCCAGCAGTCCTCTTCTCAATGAAGGGGGGGGAAAGTACTTC | CASSPLLNEGGGKYF | NA | TRBV27 | few | TRBJ2-7
TGTGCCAGCAGTCCCCTGGTGAGCTCCTATAATTCACCCCCCCACTTT | CASSPLVSSYNSPPHF | NA | TRBV27 | NA | TRBJ1-6
TGCAGTGCTAGAGATCTAGGCGATAACACCTACGAGCAGTACTTC | CSARDLGDNTYEQYF | NA | TRBV20-1 | few | TRBJ2-7
TGTGCCACCAGCAGAGACGGGAGGGTTCGCAGCAATCAGCCCCAGCATTTT | CATSRDGRVRSNQPQHF | NA | TRBV15 | many | TRBJ1-5
TGCAGTGCTAGAGTTAGGCCAGGGCTAATGAGCTCCTATAATTCACCCCTCCACTTT | CSARVRPGLMSSYNSPLHF | NA | TRBV20-1 | few | TRBJ1-6
TGTGCCAGCTACAGTGGGGCCAACGTCCTGACTTTC | CASYSGANVLTF | NA | TRBV7-2 | many | TRBJ2-6
TGTGCCAGCAGCTTAGCCCTGGGACAGAATCGCTACGAGCAGTACTTC | CASSLALGQNRYEQYF | TRBD1 | TRBV7-9 | many | TRBJ2-7
TGTGCCAGCGGTCCTCTAGCGGGAGTTGCCCTCTACGAGCAGTACTTC | CASGPLAGVALYEQYF | TRBD2 | TRBV27 | NA | TRBJ2-7
TGTGCCAGCAGCTTAAGACAGGGAATCGGGAATGAGCAGTTCTTC | CASSLRQGIGNEQFF | TRBD1 | TRBV11-2 | many | TRBJ2-1
TGTGCCAGCAGTACAGGGAAATATGGCTACACCTTC | CASSTGKYGYTF | NA | TRBV27 | many | TRBJ1-2
TGCGCCAGCAGGTATACAGGGGGCGCGGCTGAAAAACTGTTTTTT | CASRYTGGAAEKLFF | TRBD1 | TRBV5-1 | many | TRBJ1-4
TGTGCCAGCAGCGTAGCGGGAGGGAGCAATGAGCAGTTCTTC | CASSVAGGSNEQFF | TRBD2 | TRBV9 | NA | TRBJ2-1
TGTGCCAGTAGTATTGGACAGGGGGCTTCCTACGAGCAGTACTTC | CASSIGQGASYEQYF | TRBD1 | TRBV19 | many | TRBJ2-7
TGTGCCTGGAGTGATTACGGCAGGGGGTCTGAAGCTTTCTTT | CAWSDYGRGSEAFF | TRBD1 | TRBV30 | many | TRBJ1-1
TGTGCCACCGGGACTAGCGAAAGAGGGGAGCTGTTTTTT | CATGTSERGELFF | TRBD2 | TRBV7-9 | many | TRBJ2-2
TGCGCCAGCAGCTTGGAACTAGCGGGAGGTGGTCGTGTGGTGAGCACAGATACGCAGTATTTT | CASSLELAGGGRVVSTDTQYF | TRBD2 | TRBV5-1 | many | TRBJ2-3
TGTGCCAGCAGTTTAGGGACAGACACCGGGGAGCTGTTTTTT | CASSLGTDTGELFF | TRBD1 | TRBV27 | many | TRBJ2-2
TGTGCCAGCAGCTCCGGAGACCTGAACACTGAAGCTTTCTTT | CASSSGDLNTEAFF | NA | TRBV9 | many | TRBJ1-1
TGTGCCTGGAGTGTATTACAGTACAATGAGCAGTTCTTC | CAWSVLQYNEQFF | NA | TRBV30 | many | TRBJ2-1
TGTGCCAGCAGTTTAGGACGGTTGAGCAATCAGCCCCAGCATTTT | CASSLGRLSNQPQHF | NA | TRBV7-2 | many | TRBJ1-5